What follows are 15 T cell receptor beta chains derived from one specimen sequenced in a study of blood T cell repertoires in COVID-19. Profiling relied on immunoSEQ multiplex PCR, and the TCRdb table lists in-frame clones only, not all of them. The profile shows 200,000 or so clones, 85% of them singletons. The sequencing sample was made of peripheral blood. The source of these receptors is a man between 60 and 75 years old with COVID-19, enrolled during active disease.

This chain uses TRBV9 with TRBJ1-3; D gene unclear. In germline, CDR1 is SGDLS, CDR2 YYNGEE. The CDR3 is 16 amino acids. Trimming left V 3 bases short and J 0 bases short, with 13 bases between. The CDR3 here is CASSANNRYSGNTIYF. For the CDR3, the DNA is TGTGCCAGCAGCGCTAATAACAGATACTCTGGAAACACCATATATTTT.

The rearrangement uses TRBV18 and TRBJ1-2; the match to TRBD1 covers 11 bases. With V trimmed by 0 bases and J by 4 bases, 4 bases remained unmatched. The germline CDR1 and CDR2 sequences are KGHSH and LQKENI. The CDR3 loop spans 16 amino acids. The CDR3 protein is CASSPPIGTGGYGYTF. As DNA, the CDR3 is TGTGCCAGCTCACCACCGATCGGGACAGGGGGCTATGGCTACACCTTC.

The rearrangement links TRBV5-1 to TRBJ1-5; D perhaps matches TRBD1 (6 bases). The CDR3 runs to 14 residues. The V gene lost 4 bases and the J gene lost 7 bases, with 15 bases spanning the gap. Germline CDR1 and CDR2: SGHRS and YFSETQ. This chain's CDR3 is CASSAGGRGQPQHF. The CDR3 region has the DNA TGCGCCAGCAGCGCCGGTGGCAGGGGACAGCCCCAGCATTTT.

In nucleotides, the CDR3 is TGTGCCACGGGGGAAACCGACTACGAGCAGTACTTC. Translation: CATGETDYEQYF. The chain couples TRBV5-4 to TRBJ2-7; tentative D call: TRBD2 (6 bases). Trimming cost V 9 bases and J 3 bases, with 13 bases left between them. Germline values: CDR1 SGHNT, CDR2 YYREEE (reference sequence). The CDR3 is 12 amino acids.

The CDR3, as DNA: TGTGCCAGCAGCTTGGACAGGGACTACGAAGCTTTCTTT. Encoded protein: CASSLDRDYEAFF. The chain couples TRBV7-2 to TRBJ1-1, with TRBD1 matching over 8 bases. The junction had 5 bases not matched to a gene; V was cut back by 3 bases and J by 8 bases. Germline CDR1 is SGHTA and CDR2 is FQGNSA. The CDR3 has 13 amino acids.

There are a few counts of this clone. V and J are TRBV7-2 and TRBJ1-1; 9 bases line up with TRBD1. This CDR3 comprises 16 residues. Germline CDR1 reads SGHTA; CDR2 reads FQGNSA. J gave up 5 bases and V 5 bases, and 12 bases lay outside the gene matches. CDR3 amino acids: CASSPGTGPQWTEAFF. In DNA, the CDR3 is TGTGCCAGCAGCCCCGGGACAGGGCCCCAATGGACTGAAGCTTTCTTT.

CDR3 nucleotides: TGCAGTGCTAGAGGGGGGGGCGCGCAGCATTTT. Translating gives CSARGGGAQHF. The rearrangement links TRBV20-1 to TRBJ1-5, with D perhaps TRBD1 (6 bases). The CDR3 loop spans 11 amino acids. The V end was cut by 1 base, the J end by 13 bases, with 11 bases between. Per germline, CDR1 DFQATT and CDR2 SNEGSKA (reference sequence).

The chain combines TRBV7-2 with TRBJ1-2; 7 bases fit TRBD1. The CDR3 is 13 residues long. Trimming removed 5 bases from V and 6 bases from J; junction bases left unmatched: 6. Germline assignment: CDR1 SGHTA and CDR2 FQGNSA. The CDR3 bases are TGTGCCAGCAGCCAAGACAGGGTCGATGGCTACACCTTC. Translation: CASSQDRVDGYTF.

This clone was counted between two and nine times. The chain combines TRBV5-4 with TRBJ1-3, with D possibly being TRBD1 (6 bases). This CDR3 spans 14 amino acids. Trimming stripped 0 bases from V and 2 bases from J, with 6 bases between. Germline V gives CDR1 SGHNT, CDR2 YYREEE (reference sequence). The CDR3 spells CASSLGTAGNTIYF. In DNA form, the CDR3 reads TGTGCCAGCAGCTTGGGGACAGCTGGAAACACCATATATTTT.

The J gene is TRBJ2-7, the V gene TRBV2, with TRBD1 matching over 7 bases. Germline loops: CDR1 SNHLY, CDR2 FYNNEI. The CDR3 length is 12 residues. The V gene end was trimmed by 5 bases and the J gene end by 6 bases; junction bases not matched to a gene: 4. The CDR3 loop is CASSRDSSEQYF. The DNA of the CDR3 is TGTGCCAGCAGTAGGGACAGCTCCGAGCAGTACTTC.

The chain has TRBV19 and TRBJ2-3; D is possibly TRBD1 (5 bases). The germline V gene encodes CDR1 LNHDA and CDR2 SQIVND (reference sequence). The germline V and J ends were trimmed by 1 base and 2 bases, with 19 bases remaining between them. This CDR3 is 18 amino acids long. In nucleotides, the CDR3 is TGTGCCAGTAGTATAGCCTTTGGTGCAGGGTTGCACACAGATACGCAGTATTTT. This translates into CASSIAFGAGLHTDTQYF.

The chain carries TRBV27 and TRBJ1-1; 7 nucleotides line up with TRBD1. Losses at the gene ends were 6 bases for V and 1 base for J; bases not matched to a gene: 2. CDR1 and CDR2 (germline): MNHEY, SMNVEV (reference sequence). The CDR3 has 13 amino acids. The DNA for the CDR3 is TGTGCCAGCAGCTGGACAGGGAACACTGAAGCTTTCTTT. It translates to CASSWTGNTEAFF.

This chain uses TRBV7-3 with TRBJ2-3; a possible D gene is TRBD2 (6 bases). This CDR3 is 14 amino acids long. The germline V gene encodes CDR1 SGHTA and CDR2 FQGTGA. V was cut by 5 bases and J by 14 bases, with 23 bases left in between. CDR3 protein: CASSRAGGQGQLYF. The CDR3 bases are TGTGCCAGCAGCCGAGCTGGAGGGCAGGGCCAACTGTATTTT.

This chain joins TRBV2 and TRBJ2-6; possibly TRBD1 for D (5 bases). The length of the CDR3 is 16 residues. Germline values: CDR1 SNHLY, CDR2 FYNNEI. V was cut by 6 bases and J by 2 bases, with 14 bases left in between. The CDR3: CASRAWAGTGANVLTF. The CDR3 DNA reads as TGTGCCAGCAGGGCCTGGGCAGGGACTGGGGCCAACGTCCTGACTTTC. The entire variable domain, with the rest obtained from reference TRBV2 and TRBJ2-6, is as follows: EPEVTQTPSHQVTQMGQEVILRCVPISNHLYFYWYRQILGQKVEFLVSFYNNEISEKSEIFDDQFSVERPDGSNFTLKIRSTKLEDSAMYFCASRAWAGTGANVLTFGAGSRLTVL.

The sample holds one count of this clone. The gene calls are TRBV10-1 and TRBJ1-1, with a possible D match to TRBD1 (5 bases). V shed 4 bases and J shed 1 base, with 10 bases lying between them. Germline assignment: CDR1 WNHNN and CDR2 SYGVQD (reference sequence). The length of the CDR3 is 14 residues. The CDR3 sequence is CASSVSRANTEAFF. The CDR3 nucleotides read TGCGCCAGCAGTGTTTCCAGGGCGAACACTGAAGCTTTCTTT.